This passage covers 27 T cell receptor beta chains from one sample sequenced in a study of precursors of human CD4 cytotoxic T cells. MiXCR, applied by TCRdb to the reads, yields one record per CDR3 protein. The sample shows about 660 distinct CDR3 sequences, under 20% of them seen only once. Bulk UMI-based sequencing covered sorted CD4+ central memory, effector memory, IL-7R-high and IL-7R-negative TEMRA subsets. Source material: memory CD4+ T cells from blood (PBMCs). These receptors were collected from a human donor in good health.

This clonotype has more than one count but fewer than ten. One junction end disagrees with the germline gene, perhaps due to a read error. The rearrangement joins TRBV11-2 to TRBJ2-1, with 8 bases identical to TRBD2. Per germline, CDR1 SGHAT and CDR2 FQNNGV. The CDR3 is 15 amino acids. The CDR3 spells CASNLVVAGINEQFF. In DNA form, the CDR3 reads TGTGCCAGCAACTTAGTCGTAGCGGGGATCAATGAGCAGTTCTTC.

This clonotype is large. The chain uses TRBV11-1 and TRBJ2-1, with TRBD1 identical over 9 bases. Germline V CDR1 and CDR2: SGHAT, FQDESV (reference sequence). This CDR3 has 17 amino acids. V gave up 1 base and J gave up 4 bases; unmatched junction bases: 8. CDR3 nucleotide sequence: TGTGCCAGCAGCTTAGTAATGGGACAGGGTCGGTACAATGAGCAGTTCTTC. Translated: CASSLVMGQGRYNEQFF.

Only a few counts were recorded for this clonotype. This rearrangement joins TRBV7-9 to TRBJ1-2, with a weak D call TRBD1 (6 bases). The CDR3 is made up of 14 amino acids. V shed 2 bases and J shed 8 bases, with 15 bases lying between them. CDR1 and CDR2 from the germline V gene are SEHNR and FQNEAQ (reference sequence). The CDR3 bases are TGTGCCAGCAGCTTACAGACAGGTGGGGAAGGCTACACCTTC. Its translation: CASSLQTGGEGYTF.

This clonotype counts as large. The genes are TRBV5-8 and TRBJ2-2; D uncertain. This CDR3 is built from 14 residues. The V and J ends lost 6 bases and 0 bases respectively, with 9 bases between them. The germline CDR1 and CDR2 sequences are SGHTS and YDEGEE. The chain's CDR3 is CASKEGTNTGELFF. As DNA, the CDR3 is TGTGCCAGCAAAGAAGGGACGAACACCGGGGAGCTGTTTTTT.

The CDR3 sequence: CASSPGTSGRMAYNEQFF. The CDR3 bases are TGTGCCAGCAGTCCCGGGACTAGCGGGAGGATGGCCTACAATGAGCAGTTCTTC. The J gene is TRBJ2-1, the V gene TRBV6-6; 15 bases align to TRBD2. V shed 5 bases and J 2 bases; nucleotides not matched to a gene: 7. Per the germline V gene, CDR1 is MNHNY and CDR2 is SVGAGI (reference sequence). This CDR3 is built from 18 residues.

The chain uses TRBV29-1 and TRBJ2-7, with D perhaps TRBD2 (6 bases). The CDR3 extends over 12 amino acids. The germline V gene encodes CDR1 SQVTM and CDR2 ANQGSEA. Trimming took off 3 bases at V and 7 bases at J, with 13 bases between the two ends. CDR3 DNA: TGCAGCGTTGAGGTGCGGGAACGGGAGCAGTACGTC. Amino acid sequence: CSVEVREREQYV.

This clonotype has more than one count but fewer than ten. The CDR3 DNA follows: TGTGCCAGCAGTTACTCCGGGACAGGGAGTTACGAGCAGTACTTC. As protein: CASSYSGTGSYEQYF. The rearrangement links TRBV6-5 to TRBJ2-7; 9 nucleotides line up with TRBD1. The length of the CDR3 is 15 residues. CDR1 MNHEY and CDR2 SVGAGI come from the germline V gene. V trimming: 0 bases; J trimming: 4 bases; junction bases outside the gene matches: 4.

A few counts support this clonotype. The gene calls are TRBV14 and TRBJ2-1; tentatively, D is TRBD2 (5 bases). The CDR3 is 15 amino acids. CDR1 and CDR2 from the germline V gene are SGHDN and FVKESK. Between the trimmed V and J ends, which lost 1 base and 1 base, there was a span of 8 bases. The CDR3 nucleotides are TGTGCCAGCAGCCAAGCGGGCGGGTCCTACAATGAGCAGTTCTTC. Encoded protein: CASSQAGGSYNEQFF.

This clonotype has only a few counts. The rearrangement joins TRBV30 to TRBJ1-1; D is unresolved. Deletions cut 4 bases from V and 5 bases from J, with 8 bases between. The length of the CDR3 is 11 residues. Per the germline V gene, CDR1 is GTSNPN and CDR2 is SVGIG (reference sequence). Here the CDR3 DNA reads TGTGCCTGGACTGGAAGGACTGAAGCTTTCTTT. This sequence encodes CAWTGRTEAFF. The full variable domain, with the rest looked up from reference TRBV30 and TRBJ1-1, is SQTIHQWPATLVQPVGSPLSLECTVEGTSNPNLYWYRQAAGRGLQLLFYSVGIGQISSEVPQNLSASRPQDRQFILSSKKLLLSDSGFYLCAWTGRTEAFFGQGTRLTVV.

This chain joins TRBV4-2 and TRBJ2-3; unclear D gene. The V end lost 0 bases, the J end lost 5 bases, and 12 bases lay between the germline ends. The germline CDR1 and CDR2 sequences are LGHNA and YNFKEQ. The CDR3 loop spans 15 amino acids. CDR3 residues: CASSQDAQAIDTQYF. Written as DNA, the CDR3 is TGTGCCAGCAGCCAAGATGCGCAGGCCATAGATACGCAGTATTTT.

This clonotype was seen only a few times. The V and J genes are TRBV2 and TRBJ2-3; 9 nucleotides agree with TRBD2. The CDR3 loop spans 18 amino acids. CDR1 and CDR2 from the germline V gene are SNHLY and FYNNEI. With 4 bases clipped from V and 0 bases from J, the junction kept 11 bases outside the gene matches. CDR3 protein: CASSALAGPQISTDTQYF. The CDR3, as DNA: TGTGCCAGCAGTGCCCTAGCGGGGCCTCAAATTAGCACAGATACGCAGTATTTT.

This clonotype is large within its sample. This chain joins TRBV18 and TRBJ1-5; the D is unclear. Trimming stripped 6 bases from V and 0 bases from J, with 9 bases between. CDR1 is KGHSH and CDR2 is LQKENI in the germline V gene. CDR3 length: 14 amino acids. CDR3 DNA sequence: TGTGCCAGCTCTAACCGGCCTAGCAATCAGCCCCAGCATTTT. This sequence encodes CASSNRPSNQPQHF.

This sequence joins TRBV29-1 and TRBJ1-1, with 7 bases aligning to TRBD1. V lost 4 bases to trimming and J lost 4 bases; unmatched junction nucleotides: 6. The germline CDR1 and CDR2 sequences are SQVTM and ANQGSEA. This CDR3 contains 13 residues. CDR3 sequence (DNA): TGCAGCGTTGGACAGGGTAGAGTCACTGAAGCTTTCTTT. This gives the protein CSVGQGRVTEAFF.

Here the CDR3 reads CASSPDTGDNTEAFF. Here the CDR3 DNA reads TGTGCCAGCAGTCCTGACACAGGGGATAACACTGAAGCTTTCTTT. This chain connects TRBV12-3 or TRBV12-4 to TRBJ1-1, with 7 bases aligning to TRBD1. The CDR3 is made up of 15 amino acids. Losses at the gene ends were 5 bases for V and 2 bases for J; bases not matched to a gene: 8.

The table lists this clonotype with a few counts. This chain links TRBV12-3 or TRBV12-4 with TRBJ2-1, with 10 bases fitting TRBD1. Unmatched junction bases numbered 9, after V lost 8 bases and J lost 5 bases. The CDR3 loop spans 15 amino acids. The CDR3: CASRTGTGAHNEQFF. DNA for the CDR3: TGTGCCAGCCGCACCGGGACAGGGGCACACAATGAGCAGTTCTTC.

The chain combines TRBV6-1 with TRBJ2-1, with TRBD2 as a possible D gene (6 bases). This CDR3 contains 14 residues. V lost 2 bases and J 7 bases, leaving 12 bases between the germline ends. The V gene's germline CDR1 is MNHNS and CDR2 SASEGT. This chain's CDR3 is CASSERGSTNEQFF. CDR3 DNA: TGTGCCAGCAGTGAACGGGGGAGTACGAATGAGCAGTTCTTC.

This clonotype was counted only a few times. The chain joins TRBV7-2 to TRBJ2-3; 7 nucleotides match TRBD2. V lost 5 bases to trimming and J lost 1 base; unmatched junction nucleotides: 6. Per the germline V gene, CDR1 is SGHTA and CDR2 is FQGNSA. The CDR3 contains 15 residues. The CDR3 DNA reads TGTGCCAGCAGCCACTTTACTAGCGGCACAGATACGCAGTATTTT. Amino acid sequence: CASSHFTSGTDTQYF.

Worth noting for this clonotype: A much larger clone lies one base from this, so it may be a read error. The CDR3 reads CSASGNGNEQFF. The CDR3 bases are TGCAGTGCTAGCGGGAATGGCAATGAGCAGTTCTTC. The V and J genes are TRBV20-1 and TRBJ2-1; a weak D match, TRBD2 (5 bases). The CDR3 length is 12 residues. V lost 3 bases to trimming and J lost 6 bases, with 9 bases between them. The germline CDR1 and CDR2 sequences are DFQATT and SNEGSKA (reference sequence).

The CDR3 here is CSAMPGQGFEKLFF. Here the CDR3 DNA reads TGCAGTGCTATGCCGGGACAGGGGTTTGAAAAACTGTTTTTT. The chain carries TRBV20-1 and TRBJ1-4; 10 bases line up with TRBD1. Germline CDR1 and CDR2: DFQATT and SNEGSKA (reference sequence). The V and J ends lost 4 bases and 7 bases, in that order; junction bases with no gene match: 6. The CDR3 sequence is 14 residues long.

The chain couples TRBV10-3 to TRBJ2-1; 14 bases align to TRBD2. Germline CDR1 ENHRY, CDR2 SYGVKD. The CDR3 runs 15 residues. The ends lost 11 bases at V and 3 bases at J; junction bases unmatched: 6. CDR3 DNA: TGTGCCGGGTCGGGACTAGCGGGAGTCTACAATGAGCAGTTCTTC. Translation: CAGSGLAGVYNEQFF.

This clonotype was observed a few times. This chain's CDR3 is CASSRTSGGYNEQFF. The CDR3 DNA is TGTGCCAGCAGTCGTACTAGCGGGGGCTACAATGAGCAGTTCTTC. The chain uses TRBV12-3 or TRBV12-4 and TRBJ2-1; 11 nucleotides align to TRBD2. The J segment lost 3 bases and the V segment lost 5 bases, leaving 3 bases of the junction unmatched. This CDR3 has 15 residues.

This clonotype showed up just a few times. This chain links TRBV7-2 with TRBJ2-3; D unresolved. The V end lost 2 bases, the J end lost 1 base, and 10 bases lay between the germline ends. CDR1 and CDR2 (germline): SGHTA, FQGNSA. The CDR3 loop spans 15 amino acids. In DNA, the CDR3 is TGTGCCAGCAGCTTACTGAGCGTGGGCACAGATACGCAGTATTTT. As protein: CASSLLSVGTDTQYF.

V and J are TRBV19 and TRBJ2-2; 8 bases fit TRBD2. The CDR3 runs to 16 residues. In germline, CDR1 is LNHDA, CDR2 SQIVND (reference sequence). V was clipped by 7 bases and J by 2 bases; unmatched bases: 9. CDR3 residues: CASNEGSGINTGELFF. CDR3 bases: TGTGCCAGTAATGAAGGTAGCGGGATTAACACCGGGGAGCTGTTTTTT. Filled out from reference TRBV19 and TRBJ2-2, the complete variable domain reads DGGITQSPKYLFRKEGQNVTLSCEQNLNHDAMYWYRQDPGQGLRLIYYSQIVNDFQKGDIAEGYSVSREKKESFPLTVTSAQKNPTAFYLCASNEGSGINTGELFFGEGSRLTVL.

The chain uses TRBV15 and TRBJ2-4; tentative D call: TRBD1 (6 bases). The CDR3 runs to 19 residues. V was clipped by 4 bases and J by 1 base, with 23 bases between them. The germline gives CDR1 LNHNV, CDR2 YYDKDF (reference sequence). DNA of the CDR3: TGTGCCACCAGCACCTCTTCTCTTTGGGCAGGGGTGGCCAAAAACATTCAGTACTTC. Its translation is CATSTSSLWAGVAKNIQYF.

The sample holds a few counts of this clonotype. The chain links TRBV4-2 to TRBJ2-5; 8 bases align to TRBD2. The J segment lost 3 bases and the V segment lost 4 bases, leaving 13 bases of the junction unmatched. Germline loops: CDR1 LGHNA, CDR2 YNFKEQ. The CDR3 loop spans 17 amino acids. The DNA of the CDR3 is TGTGCCAGCAGCCCCCGAGGAATAGCGGGGCCCGAAGAGACCCAGTACTTC. Protein product: CASSPRGIAGPEETQYF.

The chain combines TRBV18 with TRBJ1-1; D might be TRBD1 (6 bases). Trimming left V 2 bases short and J 3 bases short, with 10 bases between. Germline V gives CDR1 KGHSH, CDR2 LQKENI. CDR3 size: 14 residues. CDR3 DNA sequence: TGTGCCAGCTCACCAGGGCAGGGGTACACTGAAGCTTTCTTT. It encodes CASSPGQGYTEAFF.

This clonotype has only a few counts. The chain combines TRBV5-4 with TRBJ2-5; no reliable D call. The CDR3 has 13 amino acids. Trimming left V 4 bases short and J 5 bases short, with 12 bases between. Germline-derived CDR1 and CDR2 are SGHNT and YYREEE (reference sequence). CDR3 region: CASSPTTQETQYF. The CDR3 DNA follows: TGTGCCAGCAGCCCTACAACGCAGGAGACCCAGTACTTC.